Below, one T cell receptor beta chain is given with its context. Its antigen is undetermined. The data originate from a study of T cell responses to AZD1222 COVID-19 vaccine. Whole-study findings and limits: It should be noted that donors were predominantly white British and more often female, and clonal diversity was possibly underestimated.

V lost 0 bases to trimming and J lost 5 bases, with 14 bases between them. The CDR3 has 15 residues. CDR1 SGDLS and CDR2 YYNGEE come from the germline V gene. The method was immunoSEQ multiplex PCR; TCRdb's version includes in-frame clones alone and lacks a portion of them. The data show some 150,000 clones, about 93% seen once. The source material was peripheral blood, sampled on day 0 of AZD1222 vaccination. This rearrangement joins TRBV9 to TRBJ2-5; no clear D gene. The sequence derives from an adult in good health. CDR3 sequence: CASSVAGRTTETQYF. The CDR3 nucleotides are TGTGCCAGCAGCGTAGCAGGCAGAACCACCGAGACCCAGTACTTC.